The entry that follows covers one TCR beta chain sequence. Sequencing was performed with immunoSEQ multiplex PCR; in TCRdb, only in-frame clones are kept and a portion is missing. The sample gives about 6,800 clones, 84% of which show up once; roughly 32% is in the top ten. Trimming removed 0 bases at V and 5 bases at J, with 8 bases between. This CDR3 is 12 amino acids long. The germline CDR1 and CDR2 sequences are GTSNPN and SVGIG (reference sequence). This record belongs to a study of Ad26.COV2.S vaccination and SARS-CoV-2 variants. The source is a human donor who had recovered from COVID-19. Here the sequenced sample was peripheral blood, taken after recovery from COVID-19. This sequence joins TRBV30 and TRBJ2-7; D not resolved. The CDR3 sequence is CAWSVRIDEQYF. CDR3 bases: TGTGCCTGGAGTGTAAGGATTGACGAGCAGTACTTC.